This T cell receptor (beta chain) appears in the sequencing data of a study of shared clonotypes between healthy human individuals. Study-wide results and limits: Among several donors, 4.5% to 5.5% of naive CD4 clonotypes were found in common.

Researchers divided each subset's genomic DNA evenly across several immunoSEQ plates. Assay: immunoSEQ multiplex PCR; the TCRdb copy retains only in-frame clones and omits some. Among about 2,500,000 clones, around nine tenths were seen once, and the ten largest hold over 0.12%. Germline lookup yields CDR1 SQVTM and CDR2 ANQGSEA. The CDR3 length is 13 residues. About this clone itself: Its antigen remains unknown. One end of the junction varies from germline; a read error may be responsible.

This clonotype was obtained from a man between 18 and 29 years old in good health. Sequenced: naive CD4+ T cells sorted from blood. Subset here: CD45RA+ positively selected. The chain couples TRBV29-1 to TRBJ1-1; possible D gene TRBD1, 5 bases. The CDR3 protein is CSVSGRLNTEASF. CDR3 in DNA: TGCAGCGTTTCAGGGCGGTTGAACACTGAAGCTTCCTTT.